This record covers a single T cell receptor (beta chain). What it binds is unknown. The data belong to a study of regulatory dendritic cells for organ transplantation. FACS sorted CD4+ or CD8+ T cells into CD45RA+ naive and CD45RO+ memory. V was pared by 0 bases and J by 8 bases, with 14 bases between. The CDR3 is 14 residues long. CDR1 is SGHDT and CDR2 is YYEEEE in the germline V gene. The protocol was immunoSEQ multiplex PCR, while the TCRdb copy is restricted to in-frame clones and leaves out a portion. The sample lists 28,000 or so clones; roughly 80% were seen once. Study observations and caveats: Resting memory CD8+ T cells held the most alloreactive clonotypes. Memory CD8+ clonal expansion seemed more limited with regulatory than mature dendritic cells. Memory T cells were less diverse than naive, with memory CD8+ most oligoclonal.

The sample consisted of naive CD4+ T cells from blood. Subset reported: CD45RA+ naive T cells. This TCR came from a human donor in good health. The chain links TRBV5-6 to TRBJ1-2; tentatively, D is TRBD1 (5 bases). CDR3 loop: CASSLDRGTAGYTF. In nucleotides, the CDR3 is TGTGCCAGCAGCTTGGATAGAGGGACTGCGGGCTACACCTTC.